Listed below are T cell receptor beta chains from one sample, sequenced in a study of blood T cell repertoires in COVID-19. Clones were sequenced by immunoSEQ multiplex PCR, and TCRdb holds only the in-frame ones, with some missing. The data show tens of thousands of clones, more than 70% seen once. The sample was peripheral blood. The receptors were gathered from a human donor in a cohort sampled during active COVID-19. The CDR3 runs from the conserved cysteine through the conserved F or W. Each record gives: V gene, D gene, clone size, J gene, CDR3 DNA, CDR3 protein. D genes are given only for firm matches. Clone size is stated in some rows and not others, as once, few, many or a class when expanded.

TRBV7-9,NA,NA,TRBJ1-6,TGTGCCAGCAGCCTAGATGTAAGGGCGGGATCACCCCTCCACTTT,CASSLDVRAGSPLHF
TRBV19,TRBD1,NA,TRBJ1-2,TGTGCCAGTACCCCGGACAGGACATATGGCTACACCTTC,CASTPDRTYGYTF
TRBV5-1,TRBD1,NA,TRBJ1-1,TGCGCCAGCAGCACTACAGGGGGCCTGAGGAACACTGAAGCTTTCTTT,CASSTTGGLRNTEAFF
TRBV7-6,TRBD1,once,TRBJ1-3,TGTGCCAGCAGCCGGGGACAGTCCGGAAACACCATATATTTT,CASSRGQSGNTIYF
TRBV10-3,NA,NA,TRBJ1-1,TGTGCCATCTCGTCTTCTAGGAACACTGAAGCTTTCTTT,CAISSSRNTEAFF
TRBV14,NA,NA,TRBJ1-2,TGTGCCAGCAGCCAAGTACAGTTTTTATACTACACCTTC,CASSQVQFLYYTF
TRBV7-2,NA,NA,TRBJ2-5,TGTGCCAGCAGCGGTCGGCGGAGACAAGAGACCCAGTACTTC,CASSGRRRQETQYF
TRBV5-1,NA,NA,TRBJ2-7,TGCGCCAGCAACGAGGGTGTCAAGGTGGCCGAGCAGTACTTC,CASNEGVKVAEQYF
TRBV10-3,TRBD1,NA,TRBJ2-7,TGTGCCATCAGTCGGGGACAGGAACCCTACGAGCAGTACTTC,CAISRGQEPYEQYF
TRBV28,NA,NA,TRBJ1-5,TGTGCCAGCCACGGCGGAGTTAGCAATCAGCCCCAGCATTTT,CASHGGVSNQPQHF
TRBV27,TRBD1,NA,TRBJ2-7,TGTGCCAGCAGACCCCGGACAGGGGGCTCCTACGAGCAGTACTTC,CASRPRTGGSYEQYF
TRBV5-1,TRBD1,NA,TRBJ1-2,TGCGCCAGCAGCCCAGCGACAGGGGCCTACTATGGCTACACCTTC,CASSPATGAYYGYTF
TRBV27,TRBD1,NA,TRBJ2-7,TGTGCCAGCAGTTTTTACAGGGGGAACGAGCAGTACTTC,CASSFYRGNEQYF
TRBV4-1,TRBD1,NA,TRBJ2-1,TGCGCCAGCAGCCAAGGGACAGGGAATAACAATGAGCAGTTCTTC,CASSQGTGNNNEQFF
TRBV3-1/TRBV3-2,TRBD2,NA,TRBJ2-1,TGTGCCAGCAGCCAATTAGCGGGAGGGCGAGAGGGTGAGCAGTTCTTC,CASSQLAGGREGEQFF
TRBV6-2/TRBV6-3,NA,NA,TRBJ2-7,TGTGCCAGCAGTTACCCAGAGGGGACTGCCCGGTACGAGCAGTACTTC,CASSYPEGTARYEQYF
TRBV4-3,NA,NA,TRBJ2-3,TGCGCCAGCAGCCAAGATATCCCAGATACGCAGTATTTT,CASSQDIPDTQYF
TRBV7-2,TRBD2,NA,TRBJ2-1,TGTGCCAGCAGCCTCCGTCGAACTAGCGGGGGGGCATCAGGTGAGCAGTTCTTC,CASSLRRTSGGASGEQFF
TRBV6-5,NA,NA,TRBJ2-7,TGTGCCAGCAGTAGCAGGGGTTCCTACGAGCAGTACTTC,CASSSRGSYEQYF
TRBV11-2,NA,once,TRBJ1-5,TGTGCCAGCAGCCATGAGGGTCAGCCCCAGCATTTT,CASSHEGQPQHF
TRBV7-3,TRBD1,NA,TRBJ1-1,TGTGCCAGCAGCTTGACAGGGTATACTGAAGCTTTCTTT,CASSLTGYTEAFF
TRBV28,NA,NA,TRBJ2-1,TGTGCCAGCAGTTTTAGGGGCTCCTACAATGAGCAGTTCTTC,CASSFRGSYNEQFF
TRBV2,NA,NA,TRBJ1-3,TGTGCCAGCAGTGAATGGGGGGGCCCTGGAAACACCATATATTTT,CASSEWGGPGNTIYF
TRBV6-2/TRBV6-3,TRBD1,NA,TRBJ1-6,TGTGCCAGCAGTTACCCCGGGACAGGGACGAATTCACCCCTCCACTTT,CASSYPGTGTNSPLHF
TRBV4-3,TRBD2,NA,TRBJ2-3,TGCGCCAGCAGCCAGTCGGGACTACCGAACACAGATACGCAGTATTTT,CASSQSGLPNTDTQYF
TRBV11-3,NA,NA,TRBJ2-1,TGTGCCAGCAGCTTAGGTGGGAGTTACTCCTACAATGAGCAGTTCTTC,CASSLGGSYSYNEQFF
TRBV7-6,NA,once,TRBJ1-1,TGTGCCAGCAGCTTGGCCGCAGGGGACCTGATGCGGGTCACTGAAGCTTTCTTT,CASSLAAGDLMRVTEAFF
TRBV2,NA,NA,TRBJ1-6,TGTGCCAGCAGCCCCCCGGCAGGCACTCAAAATTCACCCCTCCACTTT,CASSPPAGTQNSPLHF
TRBV4-3,NA,NA,TRBJ2-1,TGCGCCAGCAGCCAAGATCTCCTTAGCGCTAACAATGAGCAGTTCTTC,CASSQDLLSANNEQFF
TRBV12-3/TRBV12-4,NA,NA,TRBJ2-1,TGTGCCAGCAGTCTGCTACAGGGCAATGAGCAGTTCTTC,CASSLLQGNEQFF
TRBV6-2/TRBV6-3,TRBD1,NA,TRBJ2-5,TGTGCCAGCAGCACCGGGACAGTCCCGGGGGAGACCCAGTACTTC,CASSTGTVPGETQYF
TRBV15,TRBD1,NA,TRBJ2-2,TGTGCCACCGGGGGTTGGCGCTGGACAGGGTCTCATCTTGACACCGGGGAGCTGTTTTTT,CATGGWRWTGSHLDTGELFF
TRBV5-1,TRBD2,NA,TRBJ2-7,TGCGCCAGCAGCTTGGGTCTAGCGGGGGATCCCTCCTACGAGCAGTACTTC,CASSLGLAGDPSYEQYF
TRBV6-5,NA,NA,TRBJ2-5,TGTGCCAGCAGTCTAGCGGCCGCAGGGGCCCAGTACTTC,CASSLAAAGAQYF
TRBV5-5,TRBD2,NA,TRBJ2-5,TGTGCCAGCAGCACAAGGGTACTAGCGGCCCCGAACGGGCAAGAGACCCAGTACTTC,CASSTRVLAAPNGQETQYF
TRBV27,NA,NA,TRBJ2-3,TGTGCCAGCAGTTTAGGAGGGCCCAACACTCCAGATACGCAGTATTTT,CASSLGGPNTPDTQYF
TRBV7-6,NA,once,TRBJ1-1,TGTGCCAGCAGCTTAGTCGAGGGGGGGGGCACTGAAGCTTTCTTT,CASSLVEGGGTEAFF
TRBV6-2/TRBV6-3,TRBD1,NA,TRBJ1-1,TGTGCCAGCAGTTATACGGGACAGGGGGCCGGAGCTTTCTTT,CASSYTGQGAGAFF
TRBV9,TRBD1,NA,TRBJ2-3,TGTGCCAGCACAGGGACAGATCTCCCGTCGGTCACAGATACGCAGTATTTT,CASTGTDLPSVTDTQYF
TRBV6-5,NA,NA,TRBJ1-6,TGTGCCAGCAGCTCAGGGGTCGGTAATTCACCCCTCCACTTT,CASSSGVGNSPLHF
TRBV7-2,NA,NA,TRBJ2-2,TGTGCCAGCAGCTCGCCGGGAGAGAGTAGTCTCACCGGGGAGCTGTTTTTT,CASSSPGESSLTGELFF
TRBV6-1,NA,NA,TRBJ2-3,TGTGCCAGCAGTGAAGGCTGGCGCCACGGGGATACGCAGTATTTT,CASSEGWRHGDTQYF
TRBV6-5,NA,NA,TRBJ2-5,TGTGCCAGCAGTTACTCGGACAGCTCTATGACCCAGTACTTC,CASSYSDSSMTQYF
TRBV25-1,NA,NA,TRBJ2-7,TGTGCCAGCAGTGATGCCGTGCCGGGCTACGAGCAGTACTTC,CASSDAVPGYEQYF
TRBV28,TRBD2,NA,TRBJ2-3,TGTGCCAGCAGCCTCTTCGGGACTAGCGGGACCGATACGCAGTATTTT,CASSLFGTSGTDTQYF
TRBV3-1/TRBV3-2,TRBD1,NA,TRBJ1-6,TGTGCCAGCAGCCGGGGGGACGCTCTATCACCGGGCAGGGGGTTGTCACCCCTCCACTTT,CASSRGDALSPGRGLSPLHF
TRBV4-2,NA,NA,TRBJ2-5,TGTGCCAGCAGCCAGCTATCGGGGGGCCGGCAAGAGACCCAGTACTTC,CASSQLSGGRQETQYF
TRBV7-3,NA,NA,TRBJ2-2,TGTGCCAGCAGCTTCGGGGTCCAGATCCCTCAACGAGCCGGGGAGCTGTTTTTT,CASSFGVQIPQRAGELFF
TRBV4-2,NA,NA,TRBJ1-1,TGTGCCAGCAGTGTTAAGAACACTGAAGCTTTCTTT,CASSVKNTEAFF
TRBV7-2,NA,NA,TRBJ1-2,TGTGCCAGCAGCCAAACAGGAGCTACCTCTCCTAACTATGGCTACACCTTC,CASSQTGATSPNYGYTF
TRBV6-5,TRBD2,NA,TRBJ2-1,TGTGCCAGCAAAGGGGGACTAGCGGGTTTAGATGAGCAGTTCTTC,CASKGGLAGLDEQFF
TRBV6-1,NA,NA,TRBJ2-1,TGTGCCAGCAGTGAAGAAGGGTCCGGGAGCGCCTACAATGAGCAGTTCTTC,CASSEEGSGSAYNEQFF
TRBV2,NA,NA,TRBJ2-7,TGTGCCAGCACCGAAGGTGCGTTCCGGGCCTACGAGCAGTACTTC,CASTEGAFRAYEQYF
TRBV7-3,NA,NA,TRBJ1-6,TGTGCCAGCAGCTTAAAGTTTACAGGGTCAAATTCACCCCTCCACTTT,CASSLKFTGSNSPLHF
TRBV7-6,TRBD1,NA,TRBJ2-1,TGTGCCAGCAGCTTACAGTGGGGACAGGGAGGATCTTACAATGAGCAGTTCTTC,CASSLQWGQGGSYNEQFF